Here is one TCR beta chain with its context. Its cognate antigen is unknown. This record comes from a study of CD8 T cells in ankylosing spondylitis. Findings of the study overall: Characteristic, it appeared, of ankylosing spondylitis blood was a TCR beta motif of about eight highly homologous variants. Some motif variants had been reported before (in reactive arthritis synovial fluid and blood). Enrichment of disease-linked clones was reportedly significant in matched ankylosing spondylitis synovial fluid.

Germline V gene lookup returns CDR1 MDHEN and CDR2 SYDVKM. This CDR3 has 15 amino acids. Trimming left V 7 bases short and J 4 bases short, with 16 bases between. TCR beta libraries were made by quantitative 5'-RACE with molecular barcodes. TCRdb re-analysed the 5' RACE reads in MiXCR, keeping a single row per CDR3 protein. The sample lists 150,000 to 200,000 distinct CDR3 sequences, about a third occurring once. Sequencing was performed on synovial fluid, either unsorted or a sorted T cell fraction (not recorded which). The TCR sequence derives from a male donor with ankylosing spondylitis. The V gene is TRBV28, the J gene TRBJ1-4, with D perhaps matching TRBD1 (5 bases). The CDR3 DNA reads as TGTGCCAGCACCAAAAGTGGGGGTGGTAATGAAAAACTGTTTTTT. This sequence encodes CASTKSGGGNEKLFF.